A selection of T cell receptor beta chains follows, all from one sample in a study of blood T cells in healthy people across ages. MiXCR, run by TCRdb on the 5' RACE reads, gives a single entry per CDR3 protein. Among around 1.7 million distinct CDR3 sequences listed, 28% were seen once. The sample consisted of blood. The receptors shown here come from a woman between 25 and 40 years old in good health. Both conserved end residues are part of each CDR3. The D gene is left open where the match is weak. A clone size is listed for some rows: how often the clone was seen (once, few, many), or a class if it is expanded.

>TRBV6-5|few|TRBD1|TRBJ1-2
CASSFLTGDYGYTF
TGTGCCAGCAGCTTCCTGACAGGGGACTATGGCTACACCTTC
>TRBV4-2|many|.|TRBJ1-2
CASSQGASNYGYTF
TGTGCCAGCAGCCAGGGGGCTTCTAACTATGGCTACACCTTC
>TRBV11-2|many|.|TRBJ1-2
CASRLTGRAYYGYTF
TGTGCCAGCAGGTTAACGGGCAGGGCCTACTATGGCTACACCTTC
>TRBV29-1|.|.|TRBJ1-1
CSVQGRNTEAFF
TGCAGCGTTCAGGGGAGGAACACTGAAGCTTTCTTT
>TRBV12-5|.|TRBD1|TRBJ1-1
CASGRGLGTGEGGTEAFF
TGTGCTAGTGGCCGGGGCCTCGGGACAGGGGAAGGGGGAACTGAAGCTTTCTTT
>TRBV28|.|.|TRBJ1-2
CASSTQNYGYTF
TGTGCCAGCAGTACTCAGAACTATGGCTACACCTTC
>TRBV20-1|many|.|TRBJ2-1
CSAELGNYNEQFF
TGCAGTGCCGAGCTAGGTAACTACAATGAGCAGTTCTTC
>TRBV11-2|.|.|TRBJ2-6
CASNLDRGNSGANVLTF
TGTGCCAGCAACTTAGATCGTGGGAACTCTGGGGCCAACGTCCTGACTTTC
>TRBV7-2|few|.|TRBJ2-5
CASSWSSSQETQYF
TGTGCCAGCAGCTGGTCTAGCAGCCAAGAGACCCAGTACTTC
>TRBV7-2|.|.|TRBJ2-3
CAGSQGGTDTQYF
TGTGCCGGCAGCCAGGGGGGGACAGATACGCAGTATTTT
>TRBV5-6|many|TRBD2|TRBJ2-7
CASSPGTSGLYEQYF
TGTGCCAGCAGCCCCGGGACTAGCGGACTCTACGAGCAGTACTTC
>TRBV13|.|.|TRBJ2-5
CASSTLGGNPKETQYF
TGTGCCAGCAGCACATTGGGCGGCAACCCCAAAGAGACCCAGTACTTC
>TRBV20-1|.|TRBD1|TRBJ1-2
CSARDNRGGFLNSYGYTF
TGCAGTGCTAGAGATAACAGGGGGGGATTTCTGAATTCCTATGGCTACACCTTC
>TRBV5-1|few|.|TRBJ2-4
CASSSPQGLAKNIQYF
TGCGCCAGCAGCTCCCCCCAGGGCCTTGCCAAAAACATTCAGTACTTC
>TRBV7-6|.|TRBD2|TRBJ2-7
CASRPPGTTYEQYF
TGTGCCAGCAGGCCACCCGGGACTACCTACGAGCAGTACTTC
>TRBV29-1|few|.|TRBJ1-1
CSVEVRVAVNTEAFF
TGCAGCGTTGAAGTAAGGGTGGCGGTGAACACTGAAGCTTTCTTT
>TRBV11-2|.|TRBD1|TRBJ1-1
CASSSLGTGNTEAFF
TGTGCCAGCAGCTCATTAGGGACAGGGAACACTGAAGCTTTCTTT
>TRBV20-1|.|.|TRBJ1-1
CSAREGGNTEAFF
TGCAGTGCTAGAGAGGGGGGAAACACTGAAGCTTTCTTT
>TRBV5-6|many|.|TRBJ1-2
CASSFIYGYTF
TGTGCCAGCAGTTTTATCTATGGCTACACCTTC
>TRBV7-2|few|.|TRBJ2-3
CASSLAPRSGDTQYF
TGTGCCAGCAGCTTAGCTCCCAGGTCTGGGGATACGCAGTATTTT
>TRBV5-6|few|.|TRBJ2-7
CASKNWGDEQYF
TGTGCCAGCAAAAACTGGGGAGACGAGCAGTACTTC
>TRBV5-1|.|TRBD1|TRBJ2-2
CASSGGQGGTTGELFF
TGCGCCAGCAGCGGCGGACAGGGGGGTACCACCGGGGAGCTGTTTTTT
>TRBV20-1|.|.|TRBJ2-7
CSGRDTASYEQYF
TGCAGCGGCCGGGACACGGCTTCCTACGAGCAGTACTTC
>TRBV15|few|TRBD1|TRBJ2-7
CATSRARTGSYEQYF
TGTGCCACCAGCAGAGCTCGGACAGGTTCCTACGAGCAGTACTTC
>TRBV20-1|few|.|TRBJ2-1
CSVRQIDEQFF
TGCAGTGTTAGACAGATCGATGAGCAGTTCTTC
>TRBV27|few|.|TRBJ2-7
CASSPAKLSYEQYF
TGTGCCAGCAGTCCAGCAAAACTCTCCTACGAGCAGTACTTC
>TRBV11-2|.|TRBD1|TRBJ2-2
CASSPTGIGELFF
TGTGCCAGCAGCCCGACAGGGATCGGGGAGCTGTTTTTT
>TRBV7-3|many|.|TRBJ2-1
CASSPGGQGEQFF
TGTGCCAGCAGCCCGGGGGGCCAGGGTGAGCAGTTCTTC
>TRBV5-1|.|.|TRBJ1-1
CASRLGAGLKEGTEAFF
TGCGCCAGCAGATTGGGTGCAGGGTTAAAAGAAGGCACTGAAGCTTTCTTT
>TRBV5-1|many|.|TRBJ2-7
CASSLEGRPYEQYF
TGTGCCAGCAGCTTAGAGGGCAGGCCCTACGAGCAGTACTTC